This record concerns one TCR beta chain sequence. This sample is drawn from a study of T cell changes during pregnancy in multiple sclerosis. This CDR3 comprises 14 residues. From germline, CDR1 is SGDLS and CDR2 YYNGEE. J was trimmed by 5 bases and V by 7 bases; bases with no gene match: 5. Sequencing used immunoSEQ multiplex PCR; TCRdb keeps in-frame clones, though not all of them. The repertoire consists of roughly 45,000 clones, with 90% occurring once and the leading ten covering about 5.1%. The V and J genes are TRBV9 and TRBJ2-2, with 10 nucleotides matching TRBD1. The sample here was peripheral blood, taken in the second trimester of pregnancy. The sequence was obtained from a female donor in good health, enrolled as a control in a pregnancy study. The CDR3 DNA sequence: TGTGCCAGCGGGGACAGGGGATGGACCGGGGAGCTGTTTTTT. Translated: CASGDRGWTGELFF.